The rows below give T cell receptor beta chains drawn from one sample of a study of Ad26.COV2.S vaccination and SARS-CoV-2 variants. Sequencing was performed with immunoSEQ multiplex PCR; in TCRdb, only in-frame clones are kept and a portion is missing. The sample has some 460,000 clones, about 89% seen once. The source was peripheral blood, collected in a trial of Ad26.COV2.S vaccine versus placebo. The source is a person between 18 and 65 years old who received the Ad26.COV2.S COVID-19 vaccine or a placebo. CDR3s include the opening cysteine and the closing phenylalanine or tryptophan. D genes are given only for firm matches. For some rows the clone size is stated as once, few or many, or as a class when expanded; others skip it.

v_gene: TRBV27; abundance: -; j_gene: TRBJ1-6; d_gene: -; CDR3nt: TGTGCCAGCAGTTCCCCCGTTGTATCTGTCTTCCCCTGTTTAAATTCACCCCTCCACTTT; CDR3aa: CASSSPVVSVFPCLNSPLHF
v_gene: TRBV28; abundance: -; j_gene: TRBJ2-7; d_gene: -; CDR3nt: TGTGCCAGCAGTTTATCGCGGGACAGGGCCCACTTAACGGGAGGGCCATACGAGCAGTACTTC; CDR3aa: CASSLSRDRAHLTGGPYEQYF
v_gene: TRBV2; abundance: -; j_gene: TRBJ1-2; d_gene: TRBD1; CDR3nt: TGTGCCAGCAGGCGGACAGGCCGGGGCTACACCTTC; CDR3aa: CASRRTGRGYTF
v_gene: TRBV5-1; abundance: -; j_gene: TRBJ1-1; d_gene: -; CDR3nt: TGCGCCAGCAGCTTGGCCGGTCACGTGAACACTGAAGCTTTCTTT; CDR3aa: CASSLAGHVNTEAFF
v_gene: TRBV12-3/TRBV12-4; abundance: -; j_gene: TRBJ2-7; d_gene: TRBD1; CDR3nt: TGTGCCAGCAGTAGAAAACAGGGGTACGAGCAGTACTTC; CDR3aa: CASSRKQGYEQYF
v_gene: TRBV13; abundance: -; j_gene: TRBJ1-5; d_gene: -; CDR3nt: TGTGCCAGCAGCCAGGGAGGGGAGGGCGATCAGCCCCAGCATTTT; CDR3aa: CASSQGGEGDQPQHF
v_gene: TRBV6-2/TRBV6-3; abundance: once; j_gene: TRBJ2-7; d_gene: TRBD2; CDR3nt: TGTGCCAGCAGTCTAGCGGGGGCCCGGGGCGAGCAGTACTTC; CDR3aa: CASSLAGARGEQYF
v_gene: TRBV19; abundance: -; j_gene: TRBJ1-5; d_gene: -; CDR3nt: TGTGCCAGTAGTATGCCAGTCTCGGGCAATCAGCCCCAGCATTTT; CDR3aa: CASSMPVSGNQPQHF
v_gene: TRBV6-2/TRBV6-3; abundance: -; j_gene: TRBJ1-5; d_gene: -; CDR3nt: TGTGCCAGCAGTTTCCGACAGGATGATAGCAATCAGCCCCAGCATTTT; CDR3aa: CASSFRQDDSNQPQHF
v_gene: TRBV3-1/TRBV3-2; abundance: -; j_gene: TRBJ1-1; d_gene: -; CDR3nt: TGTGCCAGCAGCCAACCAGGACAGTATAGTGAAGCTTTCTTT; CDR3aa: CASSQPGQYSEAFF
v_gene: TRBV5-1; abundance: -; j_gene: TRBJ2-1; d_gene: TRBD1; CDR3nt: TGCGCCAGCAGCCCGCGGGACAGGGGACGTGACAATGAGCAGTTCTTC; CDR3aa: CASSPRDRGRDNEQFF
v_gene: TRBV6-2/TRBV6-3; abundance: -; j_gene: TRBJ2-3; d_gene: -; CDR3nt: TGTGCCAGCAGTTTATTAAGCACAGATACGCAGTATTTT; CDR3aa: CASSLLSTDTQYF
v_gene: TRBV4-3; abundance: -; j_gene: TRBJ2-6; d_gene: TRBD1; CDR3nt: TGCGCCAGCAGCCAAGGGTGGACAGGGGGGACCTCTGGGGCCAACGTCCTGACTTTC; CDR3aa: CASSQGWTGGTSGANVLTF
v_gene: TRBV19; abundance: -; j_gene: TRBJ1-1; d_gene: -; CDR3nt: TGTGCCAGTACCTTCCGGGGGCCTGAAGCTTTCTTT; CDR3aa: CASTFRGPEAFF
v_gene: TRBV12-3/TRBV12-4; abundance: -; j_gene: TRBJ1-1; d_gene: -; CDR3nt: TGTGCCAGCAGTTCCAACAGGGACACTGAAGCTTTCTTT; CDR3aa: CASSSNRDTEAFF
v_gene: TRBV5-4; abundance: -; j_gene: TRBJ2-1; d_gene: TRBD2; CDR3nt: TGTGCCAGCAGCTTGACTAGCGGGAGTTGGGATGAGCAGTTCTTC; CDR3aa: CASSLTSGSWDEQFF
v_gene: TRBV6-2/TRBV6-3; abundance: once; j_gene: TRBJ1-6; d_gene: -; CDR3nt: TGTGCCAGCAGTTACCAAGGCTCACCCCTCCACTTT; CDR3aa: CASSYQGSPLHF
v_gene: TRBV15; abundance: -; j_gene: TRBJ1-3; d_gene: -; CDR3nt: TGTGCCACCAGCAGAGATTGGGGCTCATCTGGAAACACCATATATTTT; CDR3aa: CATSRDWGSSGNTIYF
v_gene: TRBV7-8; abundance: -; j_gene: TRBJ2-3; d_gene: -; CDR3nt: TGTGCCAGCAGCTTAGAGGTAGCATCCACAGATACGCAGTATTTT; CDR3aa: CASSLEVASTDTQYF
v_gene: TRBV5-4; abundance: few; j_gene: TRBJ2-7; d_gene: TRBD2; CDR3nt: TGTGCCAGCAGCAGACTAGCGGGCACCTACGAGCAGTACTTC; CDR3aa: CASSRLAGTYEQYF
v_gene: TRBV6-6; abundance: -; j_gene: TRBJ2-1; d_gene: TRBD1; CDR3nt: TGTGCCAGCAGACCGGGGACAGGACCATACAATGAGCAGTTCTTC; CDR3aa: CASRPGTGPYNEQFF
v_gene: TRBV10-3; abundance: -; j_gene: TRBJ1-3; d_gene: -; CDR3nt: TGTGCCATCAGTAAAAACCTCGACTCTGGAAACACCATATATTTT; CDR3aa: CAISKNLDSGNTIYF
v_gene: TRBV5-8; abundance: few; j_gene: TRBJ2-7; d_gene: TRBD1; CDR3nt: TGTGCCAGCAGCACGGACAGGGACTACGAGCAGTACTTC; CDR3aa: CASSTDRDYEQYF
v_gene: TRBV19; abundance: -; j_gene: TRBJ1-2; d_gene: -; CDR3nt: TGTGCCAGTAGCAGTAACTATGGCTACACCTTC; CDR3aa: CASSSNYGYTF
v_gene: TRBV4-1; abundance: -; j_gene: TRBJ2-2; d_gene: -; CDR3nt: TGCGCCAGCGGGACGGACCGCACCGGGGAGCTGTTTTTT; CDR3aa: CASGTDRTGELFF
v_gene: TRBV7-9; abundance: -; j_gene: TRBJ2-7; d_gene: -; CDR3nt: TGTGCCAGCAGCTTAGTGGGGCTCCTACCCTACGAGCAGTACTTC; CDR3aa: CASSLVGLLPYEQYF
v_gene: TRBV10-3; abundance: -; j_gene: TRBJ2-2; d_gene: TRBD2; CDR3nt: TGTGCCACCAGAGCGGGGGGGCAAAACACCGGGGAGCTGTTTTTT; CDR3aa: CATRAGGQNTGELFF
v_gene: TRBV28; abundance: few; j_gene: TRBJ1-5; d_gene: -; CDR3nt: TGTGCCAGCAGTTTTCCGTATAGCAATCAGCCCCAGCATTTT; CDR3aa: CASSFPYSNQPQHF
v_gene: TRBV7-8; abundance: -; j_gene: TRBJ1-1; d_gene: -; CDR3nt: TGTGCCAGCAAGCCCGGGGTTGGGGACACTGAAGCTTTCTTT; CDR3aa: CASKPGVGDTEAFF
v_gene: TRBV5-4; abundance: -; j_gene: TRBJ1-1; d_gene: TRBD1; CDR3nt: TGTGCCAGCAGCTTTGGACAGGGCACTGAAGCTTTCTTT; CDR3aa: CASSFGQGTEAFF
v_gene: TRBV7-9; abundance: -; j_gene: TRBJ2-6; d_gene: TRBD1; CDR3nt: TGTGCCAGCACCCAGACAGGGGCCGGGGCCAACGTCCTGACTTTC; CDR3aa: CASTQTGAGANVLTF
v_gene: TRBV7-9; abundance: -; j_gene: TRBJ2-1; d_gene: TRBD1; CDR3nt: TGTGCCAGCAGCAAGGACAGGAGGAGCTCCTACAATGAGCAGTTCTTC; CDR3aa: CASSKDRRSSYNEQFF
v_gene: TRBV28; abundance: -; j_gene: TRBJ2-7; d_gene: TRBD1; CDR3nt: TGTGCCAGCAGGATCTCCGGGACAGGGCGCTACGAGCAGTACTTC; CDR3aa: CASRISGTGRYEQYF
v_gene: TRBV19; abundance: -; j_gene: TRBJ2-7; d_gene: -; CDR3nt: TGTGCCAGTAGTATAAGGGACAACTACGAGCAGTACTTC; CDR3aa: CASSIRDNYEQYF
v_gene: TRBV5-1; abundance: -; j_gene: TRBJ1-5; d_gene: -; CDR3nt: TGCGCCAGCAGCTTGGCCCCGGACGTTGGGCAGCCCCAGCATTTT; CDR3aa: CASSLAPDVGQPQHF
v_gene: TRBV15; abundance: -; j_gene: TRBJ1-1; d_gene: TRBD1; CDR3nt: TGTGCCACCAACCCGGGACAGGGGGCGACTGAAGCTTTCTTT; CDR3aa: CATNPGQGATEAFF
v_gene: TRBV19; abundance: -; j_gene: TRBJ1-2; d_gene: -; CDR3nt: TGTGCCAGTAGTATAGATCCCGCGACAGCGAACTATGGCTACACCTTC; CDR3aa: CASSIDPATANYGYTF
v_gene: TRBV29-1; abundance: few; j_gene: TRBJ2-6; d_gene: -; CDR3nt: TGCAGCGTTGAAGTCGGCTCTGGGGCCAACGTCCTGACTTTC; CDR3aa: CSVEVGSGANVLTF
v_gene: TRBV28; abundance: -; j_gene: TRBJ2-7; d_gene: TRBD2; CDR3nt: TGTGCCAGTCAAAGCGGGAGCGAGCAGTACTTC; CDR3aa: CASQSGSEQYF
v_gene: TRBV7-9; abundance: -; j_gene: TRBJ1-3; d_gene: -; CDR3nt: TGTGCCAGCAGCTTGGCCGCTGGAAACACCATATATTTT; CDR3aa: CASSLAAGNTIYF
v_gene: TRBV18; abundance: -; j_gene: TRBJ2-5; d_gene: -; CDR3nt: TGTGCCAGCTCACCGGGGACAACTCAAGAGACCCAGTACTTC; CDR3aa: CASSPGTTQETQYF
v_gene: TRBV19; abundance: -; j_gene: TRBJ1-1; d_gene: -; CDR3nt: TGTGCCAGTAGGCCGGAGGGGCGGACTGAAGCTTTCTTT; CDR3aa: CASRPEGRTEAFF
v_gene: TRBV7-8; abundance: -; j_gene: TRBJ2-1; d_gene: TRBD1; CDR3nt: TGTGCCAGCAGCTTAGTGAGGGTGGAACAGGGGGGTAGGGATGAGCAGTTCTTC; CDR3aa: CASSLVRVEQGGRDEQFF
v_gene: TRBV9; abundance: -; j_gene: TRBJ2-7; d_gene: -; CDR3nt: TGTGCCAGCAGCCCAAACCGCTACGAGCAGTACTTC; CDR3aa: CASSPNRYEQYF
v_gene: TRBV11-2; abundance: -; j_gene: TRBJ2-1; d_gene: -; CDR3nt: TGTGCCAGCAGCTTAGGCTTATACAATGAGCAGTTCTTC; CDR3aa: CASSLGLYNEQFF
v_gene: TRBV14; abundance: once; j_gene: TRBJ1-4; d_gene: -; CDR3nt: TGTGCCAGCAGCCAAGGGTCTGGCAGGGGAAGGACTAATGAAAAACTGTTTTTT; CDR3aa: CASSQGSGRGRTNEKLFF
v_gene: TRBV6-5; abundance: -; j_gene: TRBJ2-7; d_gene: TRBD1; CDR3nt: TGTGCCAGCAGTATCGGGACAGCATACGAGCAGTACTTC; CDR3aa: CASSIGTAYEQYF
v_gene: TRBV27; abundance: -; j_gene: TRBJ2-5; d_gene: -; CDR3nt: TGTGCCAGCAGTTCCCCTTTGCGGGGGCTAGAGACCCAGTACTTC; CDR3aa: CASSSPLRGLETQYF
v_gene: TRBV7-6; abundance: -; j_gene: TRBJ1-3; d_gene: -; CDR3nt: TGTGCCAGCAGCCCAAGCTCAAACCGGCTGGGAACGGTCTCTGGAAACACCATATATTTT; CDR3aa: CASSPSSNRLGTVSGNTIYF
v_gene: TRBV9; abundance: -; j_gene: TRBJ1-2; d_gene: -; CDR3nt: TGTGCCAGCAGCGCCCTCGGGGGGCAAGACTATGGCTACACCTTC; CDR3aa: CASSALGGQDYGYTF
v_gene: TRBV5-6; abundance: -; j_gene: TRBJ1-2; d_gene: -; CDR3nt: TGTGCCAGCAGCTTGCTGGGGCAGGGGCAAGGGTATGGCTACACCTTC; CDR3aa: CASSLLGQGQGYGYTF
v_gene: TRBV7-9; abundance: -; j_gene: TRBJ2-7; d_gene: -; CDR3nt: TGTGCCAGCAGCTTAGGGCGGGGCGCCTACGAGCAGTACTTC; CDR3aa: CASSLGRGAYEQYF
v_gene: TRBV28; abundance: once; j_gene: TRBJ2-1; d_gene: -; CDR3nt: TGTGCCAGCAGTCCGAACCCTCCGGCTCGTTATAATGAGCAGTTCTTC; CDR3aa: CASSPNPPARYNEQFF
v_gene: TRBV4-2; abundance: few; j_gene: TRBJ1-2; d_gene: -; CDR3nt: TGTGCCAGCAGCCAAGTGCTAATACCGGGGCCGTTCTATGGCTACACCTTC; CDR3aa: CASSQVLIPGPFYGYTF
v_gene: TRBV7-2; abundance: -; j_gene: TRBJ2-4; d_gene: TRBD1; CDR3nt: TGTGCCAGCAGACCGAGGACAGGGATTGGACCCAAAAACATTCAGTACTTC; CDR3aa: CASRPRTGIGPKNIQYF